This T cell receptor (beta chain) was found in a study of T cells expressing NK-cell markers. Overall study: In sorted CD3+CD56+NKG2C+, CD3+CD56+NKG2C- and CD3+CD56-NKG2C+ T cells, TCR beta repertoires were obtained. Sequencing covered eight donors, seven HCMV-seropositive and one seronegative.

From the 5' RACE reads, TCRdb lists one entry per CDR3 protein and no DNA. The table lists 400,000 or so distinct CDR3 sequences, with approximately 12% in the top ten. The study's findings and limits: Of CD8+ T cells, about 1.0-8% belonged to dominant NKG2C+ clonotypes in several donors.

A note on this clonotype: Its specificity is not known.

This CDR3 region has 11 residues. CDR1 is SQVTM, CDR2 ANQGSEA, per germline. The clonotype was recovered from a woman aged 45 to 65 in good health. The sample consisted of blood T cells: a sorted CD56 or NKG2C T cell subset, CD4+ or CD8+ T cells, or bulk PBMC T cells (not recorded which). The V call is TRBV29-1, the J call TRBJ2-3. CDR3 loop: CSVDSGGTQYF.